One sample yielded the 3 T cell receptor beta chains listed below, sequenced in a study of CD8 T cells in Susac syndrome. Reverse transcription of about 0.45 to 1 ug RNA was performed with random hexamers. MiXCR was run by TCRdb on the immunoSEQ multiplex PCR reads, yielding one entry per CDR3 protein. The table lists around 79,000 distinct CDR3 sequences, approximately 93% of them singletons. The sequenced sample was CD8+ T cells from PBMCs. The receptors originated from a human donor with Susac syndrome.

The chain links TRBV5-1 to TRBJ2-7; tentatively, D is TRBD1 (6 bases). Trimming took off 2 bases at V and 6 bases at J, with 9 bases between the two ends. Germline values: CDR1 SGHRS, CDR2 YFSETQ. CDR3 length equals 12 residues. The CDR3 is CASSLSTGEQYF. Here the CDR3 DNA reads TGCGCCAGCAGCTTATCGACAGGCGAGCAGTACTTC.

This chain connects TRBV9 to TRBJ2-1, with 10 bases matching TRBD2. V was clipped by 4 bases and J by 3 bases; unmatched bases: 7. The CDR3 totals 16 residues. Germline CDR1 SGDLS, CDR2 YYNGEE. The CDR3 DNA is TGTGCCAGCAGCCCTCGTCTAGCGGGGGTCTACAATGAGCAGTTCTTC. Amino acids: CASSPRLAGVYNEQFF.

This chain links TRBV12-3 or TRBV12-4 with TRBJ2-7; the D call may be TRBD1 or TRBD2 (5 bases each). The V gene lost 10 bases and the J gene lost 3 bases, with 25 bases spanning the gap. The CDR3 has 16 residues. The CDR3 is CATATSRGLPIYEQYF. The CDR3 nucleotides are TGTGCCACCGCCACGTCGAGGGGTCTACCCATCTACGAGCAGTACTTC.